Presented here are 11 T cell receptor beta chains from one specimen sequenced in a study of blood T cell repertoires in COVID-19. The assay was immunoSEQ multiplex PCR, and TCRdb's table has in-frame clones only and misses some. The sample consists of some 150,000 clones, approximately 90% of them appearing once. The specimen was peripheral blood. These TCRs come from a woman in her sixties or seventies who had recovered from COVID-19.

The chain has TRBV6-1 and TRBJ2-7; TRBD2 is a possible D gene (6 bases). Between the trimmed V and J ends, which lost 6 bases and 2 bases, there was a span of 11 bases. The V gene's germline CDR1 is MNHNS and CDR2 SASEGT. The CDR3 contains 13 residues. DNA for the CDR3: TGTGCCAGCAGCCTCCCGGGGGCCTACGAGCAGTACTTC. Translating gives CASSLPGAYEQYF.

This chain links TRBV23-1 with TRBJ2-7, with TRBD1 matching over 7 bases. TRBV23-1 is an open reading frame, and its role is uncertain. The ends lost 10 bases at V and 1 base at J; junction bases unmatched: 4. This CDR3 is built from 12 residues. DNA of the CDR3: TGCGCCAATCCGGGACAGTCCTACGAGCAGTACTTC. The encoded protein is CANPGQSYEQYF.

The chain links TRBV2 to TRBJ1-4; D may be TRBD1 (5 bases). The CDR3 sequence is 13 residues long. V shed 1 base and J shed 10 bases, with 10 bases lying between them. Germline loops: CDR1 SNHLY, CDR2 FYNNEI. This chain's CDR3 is CASSEVGEGKLFF. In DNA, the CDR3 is TGTGCCAGCAGTGAAGTGGGGGAGGGAAAACTGTTTTTT. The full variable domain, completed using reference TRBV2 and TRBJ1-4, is EPEVTQTPSHQVTQMGQEVILRCVPISNHLYFYWYRQILGQKVEFLVSFYNNEISEKSEIFDDQFSVERPDGSNFTLKIRSTKLEDSAMYFCASSEVGEGKLFFGSGTQLSVL.

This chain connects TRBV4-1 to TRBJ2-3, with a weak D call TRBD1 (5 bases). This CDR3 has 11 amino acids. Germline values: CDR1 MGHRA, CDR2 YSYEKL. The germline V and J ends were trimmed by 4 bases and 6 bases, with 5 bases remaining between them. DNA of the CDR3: TGCGCCAGCAGCCGGGGCGATACGCAGTATTTT. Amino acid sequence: CASSRGDTQYF.

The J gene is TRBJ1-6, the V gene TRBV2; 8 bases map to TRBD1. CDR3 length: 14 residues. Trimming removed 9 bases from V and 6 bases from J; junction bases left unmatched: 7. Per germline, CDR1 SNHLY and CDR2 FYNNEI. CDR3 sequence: CASRQDRVNSPLHF. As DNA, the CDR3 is TGTGCCAGTCGACAGGACAGGGTTAATTCACCCCTCCACTTT.

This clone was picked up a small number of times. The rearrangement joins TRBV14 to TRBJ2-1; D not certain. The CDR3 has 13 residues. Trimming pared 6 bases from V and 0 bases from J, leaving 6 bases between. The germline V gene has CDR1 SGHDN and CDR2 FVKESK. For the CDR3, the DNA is TGTGCCAGCAGGAGGAGCTCCTACAATGAGCAGTTCTTC. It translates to CASRRSSYNEQFF. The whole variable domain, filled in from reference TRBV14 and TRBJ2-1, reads EAGVTQFPSHSVIEKGQTVTLRCDPISGHDNLYWYRRVMGKEIKFLLHFVKESKQDESGMPNNRFLAERTGGTYSTLKVQPAELEDSGVYFCASRRSSYNEQFFGPGTRLTVL.

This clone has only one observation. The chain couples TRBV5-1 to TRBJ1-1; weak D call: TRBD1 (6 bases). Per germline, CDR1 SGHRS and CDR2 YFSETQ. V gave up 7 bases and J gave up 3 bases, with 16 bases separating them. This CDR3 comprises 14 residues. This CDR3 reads CASELGAGDTEAFF. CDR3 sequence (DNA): TGCGCCAGCGAGTTGGGGGCAGGGGACACTGAAGCTTTCTTT.

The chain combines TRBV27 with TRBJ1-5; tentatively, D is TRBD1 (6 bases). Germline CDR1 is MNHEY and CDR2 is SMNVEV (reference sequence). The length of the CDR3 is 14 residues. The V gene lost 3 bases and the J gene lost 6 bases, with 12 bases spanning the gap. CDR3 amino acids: CASSFSQGFQPQHF. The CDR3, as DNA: TGTGCCAGCAGTTTTAGCCAGGGGTTTCAGCCCCAGCATTTT.

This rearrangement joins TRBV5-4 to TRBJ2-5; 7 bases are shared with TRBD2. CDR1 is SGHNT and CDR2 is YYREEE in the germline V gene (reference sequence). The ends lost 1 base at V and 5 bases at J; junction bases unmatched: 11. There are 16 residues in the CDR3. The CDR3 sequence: CASSLRRIGGGETQYF. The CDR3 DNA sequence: TGTGCCAGCAGCTTGCGACGAATCGGGGGAGGGGAGACCCAGTACTTC.

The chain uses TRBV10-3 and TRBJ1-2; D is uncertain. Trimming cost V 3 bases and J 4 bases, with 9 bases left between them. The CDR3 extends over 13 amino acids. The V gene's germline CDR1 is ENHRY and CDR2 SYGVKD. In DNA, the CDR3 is TGTGCCATCAGTGAATCGGGAGGCTATGGCTACACCTTC. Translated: CAISESGGYGYTF.

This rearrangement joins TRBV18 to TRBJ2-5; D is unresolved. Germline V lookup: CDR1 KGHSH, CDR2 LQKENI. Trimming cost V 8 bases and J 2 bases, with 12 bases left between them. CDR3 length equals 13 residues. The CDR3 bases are TGTGCCAGCACGGTCGGGTATCAAGAGACCCAGTACTTC. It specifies CASTVGYQETQYF.